Below are 24 T cell receptor beta chains sequenced from a single sample in a study of shared clonotypes between healthy human individuals. TCRdb's table, derived via immunoSEQ multiplex PCR, lists solely in-frame clones and lacks some. Of fewer than 3 million clones in the sample, about 90% were seen once. Sequencing used naive CD4+ T cells from PBMCs. This sample's subset: CD45RA+ positively selected. The receptors here all came from a man aged 18 to 30 in good health. Some clones in this sample may be carry-over from other donors' samples.

This chain connects TRBV6-4 to TRBJ2-3; 14 bases agree with TRBD2. V was clipped by 4 bases and J by 6 bases; unmatched bases: 9. The CDR3 is 17 residues long. Germline V gives CDR1 MRHNA, CDR2 SNTAGT. The CDR3 bases are TGTGCCAGCAGTGCCACCGGGACTAGCGGGAGAGGGGATACGCAGTATTTT. Protein: CASSATGTSGRGDTQYF.

This rearrangement joins TRBV30 to TRBJ1-1, with 8 bases aligning to TRBD1. The J segment lost 1 base and the V segment lost 3 bases, leaving 13 bases of the junction unmatched. The CDR3 length is 17 residues. Germline V gene sequence: CDR1 GTSNPN, CDR2 SVGIG (reference sequence). The CDR3 sequence is CAWRGQGAPPQNTEAFF. CDR3 coding DNA: TGTGCCTGGAGAGGGCAGGGGGCGCCTCCACAGAACACTGAAGCTTTCTTT.

Concerning this clone itself: The junction differs from germline at one of its ends, possibly a read error. V and J are TRBV6-1 and TRBJ2-7, with D tentatively TRBD1 (5 bases). The CDR3 consists of 12 residues. From germline, CDR1 is MNHNS and CDR2 SASEGT. The CDR3 DNA reads TGTGCAAGCACGGGCAGGGCCGTCGAGCAGTACTTC. Protein product: CASTGRAVEQYF.

The V call is TRBV2, the J call TRBJ1-2; TRBD1 is a possible D gene (6 bases). Between the trimmed V and J ends, which lost 4 bases and 2 bases, there was a span of 11 bases. This CDR3 has 14 residues. The germline CDR1 and CDR2 sequences are SNHLY and FYNNEI. CDR3 in amino acids: CASSARGGNYGYTF. For the CDR3, the DNA is TGTGCCAGCAGTGCGAGGGGGGGGAACTATGGCTACACCTTC.

This sequence joins TRBV7-2 and TRBJ2-7; D is unresolved. The CDR3 totals 14 residues. Trimming took 5 bases from V and 1 from J, leaving 12 bases between them. The germline V gene has CDR1 SGHTA and CDR2 FQGNSA. The CDR3 DNA follows: TGTGCCAGCAGCAGCCCTCAGCATTCCTACGAGCAGTACTTC. Translating gives CASSSPQHSYEQYF.

The J gene is TRBJ2-1, the V gene TRBV11-2; 13 nucleotides agree with TRBD2. V gave up 1 base and J gave up 2 bases; unmatched junction bases: 8. The CDR3 loop spans 19 amino acids. CDR1 is SGHAT and CDR2 is FQNNGV in the germline V gene. CDR3 coding DNA: TGTGCCAGCAGCTTAGTCCGCGGGACTAGCGGGAAGCCCTACAATGAGCAGTTCTTC. Translating it yields CASSLVRGTSGKPYNEQFF.

This clone was detected only once. V and J are TRBV5-1 and TRBJ1-2, with D hard to call. Germline CDR1 reads SGHRS; CDR2 reads YFSETQ. CDR3 length: 15 residues. Deletions cut 0 bases from V and 8 bases from J, with 17 bases between. CDR3 DNA sequence: TGCGCCAGCAGCTTGGCCCTAGCTAGGCTCGGGGGCTACACCTTC. Residues: CASSLALARLGGYTF.

The chain has TRBV2 and TRBJ2-3; no reliable D call. This CDR3 region has 14 residues. Trimming cost V 7 bases and J 0 bases, with 11 bases left between them. Looked up from germline, CDR1 is SNHLY and CDR2 is FYNNEI. This CDR3 reads CASMVHASTDTQYF. The CDR3 region has the DNA TGTGCCAGCATGGTTCACGCTAGCACAGATACGCAGTATTTT.

This chain links TRBV5-1 with TRBJ1-2, with 7 bases matching TRBD1. Germline-derived CDR1 and CDR2 are SGHRS and YFSETQ. The V segment lost 0 bases and the J segment 1 base; nucleotides outside the gene matches: 9. CDR3 length: 17 residues. CDR3 sequence: CASSLASSQGDNYGYTF. CDR3 in DNA: TGCGCCAGCAGCTTGGCTAGCTCGCAGGGGGATAACTATGGCTACACCTTC.

The rearrangement uses TRBV7-9 and TRBJ2-2, with TRBD2 as a possible D gene (6 bases). Germline V CDR1 and CDR2: SEHNR, FQNEAQ (reference sequence). Trimming pared 7 bases from V and 4 bases from J, leaving 16 bases between. This CDR3 region has 15 residues. CDR3 residues: CASTTLTSFTGELFF. The CDR3 DNA follows: TGTGCCAGCACCACCCTGACTAGTTTCACCGGGGAGCTGTTTTTT.

V and J are TRBV18 and TRBJ1-2; TRBD1 aligns across 7 bases. The germline CDR1 and CDR2 sequences are KGHSH and LQKENI. Unmatched junction bases numbered 8, after V lost 3 bases and J lost 7 bases. This CDR3 has 14 amino acids. The CDR3 here is CASSPENRGGGYTF. CDR3 sequence (DNA): TGTGCCAGCTCACCGGAAAACAGGGGAGGTGGCTACACCTTC.

The chain carries TRBV6-1 and TRBJ1-2; D gene uncertain. CDR3 size: 15 residues. CDR1 is MNHNS and CDR2 is SASEGT in the germline V gene. Trimming left V 3 bases short and J 2 bases short, with 13 bases between. In DNA form, the CDR3 reads TGTGCCAGCAGTGACGGCGGGGTTATAAACTATGGCTACACCTTC. It encodes CASSDGGVINYGYTF.

This chain links TRBV7-2 with TRBJ2-3; 7 bases line up with TRBD1. V shed 5 bases, J shed 4 bases, and the junction held 9 bases outside the gene matches. This CDR3 has 15 amino acids. In germline, CDR1 is SGHTA, CDR2 FQGNSA. CDR3 region: CASSPRDSPSDTQYF. The CDR3 DNA reads TGTGCCAGCAGCCCACGGGACAGCCCGTCAGATACGCAGTATTTT.

The chain has TRBV20-1 and TRBJ2-7; D may be TRBD1 (6 bases). Trimming took 7 bases from V and 6 from J, leaving 13 bases between them. Germline lookup yields CDR1 DFQATT and CDR2 SNEGSKA (reference sequence). The CDR3 loop spans 11 amino acids. CDR3 in amino acids: CSVLGAGEQYF. The CDR3 nucleotides are TGCAGTGTTCTGGGGGCGGGCGAGCAGTACTTC.

The chain carries TRBV19 and TRBJ2-7; D might be TRBD1 (5 bases). Looked up from germline, CDR1 is LNHDA and CDR2 is SQIVND (reference sequence). Trimming took 2 bases from V and 0 from J, leaving 14 bases between them. CDR3 size: 16 residues. The CDR3, as DNA: TGTGCCAGTAGTATACAGGGCCTAACCAGCTCCTACGAGCAGTACTTC. Amino acids: CASSIQGLTSSYEQYF.

The V and J genes are TRBV18 and TRBJ1-2, with D possibly being TRBD1 (6 bases). The V end was cut by 3 bases, the J end by 2 bases, with 13 bases between. The CDR3 loop spans 15 amino acids. The germline V gene has CDR1 KGHSH and CDR2 LQKENI. This CDR3 reads CASSPDSTSNYGYTF. The CDR3 coding sequence is TGTGCCAGCTCACCGGACAGTACATCCAACTATGGCTACACCTTC.

The chain carries TRBV7-2 and TRBJ1-1; the D gene is possibly TRBD1 (5 bases). V lost 6 bases and J 6 bases, leaving 17 bases between the germline ends. Germline V gene data show CDR1 as SGHTA and CDR2 as FQGNSA. The CDR3 has 14 amino acids. The DNA of the CDR3 is TGTGCCAGCAGGGGTGCGAGGGGAGGGTCTGAAGCTTTCTTT. The encoded protein is CASRGARGGSEAFF.

The V gene is TRBV5-6, the J gene TRBJ2-2, with no clear D. The germline gives CDR1 SGHDT, CDR2 YYEEEE. V lost 1 base and J lost 4, with 11 bases in between. The CDR3 is made up of 15 amino acids. CDR3 coding DNA: TGTGCCAGCAGCTTGTATTATGCCGGCACCGGGGAGCTGTTTTTT. This gives the protein CASSLYYAGTGELFF.

The genes are TRBV27 and TRBJ2-5, with 10 bases that match TRBD2. J lost 3 bases, V lost 1 base, and 5 bases had no gene match. This CDR3 has 16 residues. CDR1 and CDR2 from the germline V gene are MNHEY and SMNVEV (reference sequence). CDR3 amino acids: CASSLYPSGRKETQYF. CDR3 bases: TGTGCCAGCAGTTTATATCCTAGCGGGAGAAAAGAGACCCAGTACTTC.

The CDR3 loop reads CASSFSAASYNEQFF. CDR3 sequence (DNA): TGTGCCAGCAGCTTCAGCGCGGCCTCCTACAATGAGCAGTTCTTC. The gene calls are TRBV7-3 and TRBJ2-1, with D uncertain. This CDR3 spans 15 amino acids. V lost 3 bases and J lost 0, with 9 bases in between. Germline V gene lookup returns CDR1 SGHTA and CDR2 FQGTGA.

The J gene is TRBJ1-1, the V gene TRBV11-2, with unresolved D. This CDR3 region has 15 residues. The germline gives CDR1 SGHAT, CDR2 FQNNGV. The V end lost 1 base, the J end lost 0 bases, and 9 bases lay between the germline ends. CDR3 amino acids: CASSLARWMNTEAFF. In DNA form, the CDR3 reads TGTGCCAGCAGCTTAGCCCGGTGGATGAACACTGAAGCTTTCTTT.

CDR3 loop: CASSEQGTSREQYF. CDR3 sequence (DNA): TGCGCCAGCAGCGAACAAGGGACTAGCCGCGAGCAGTACTTC. The V call is TRBV5-1, the J call TRBJ2-7; 9 nucleotides align to TRBD2. The CDR3 has 14 amino acids. J lost 6 bases, V lost 4 bases, and 8 bases had no gene match. The germline V gene has CDR1 SGHRS and CDR2 YFSETQ.

The chain employs TRBV7-9 and TRBJ2-1, with TRBD2 matching over 10 bases. V shed 5 bases, J shed 2 bases, and the junction held 9 bases outside the gene matches. Per the germline V gene, CDR1 is SEHNR and CDR2 is FQNEAQ (reference sequence). CDR3 length: 17 residues. The CDR3 region has the DNA TGTGCCAGCAGCCCCCCCCTAGCGGGAGCGGCCTACAATGAGCAGTTCTTC. Translating it yields CASSPPLAGAAYNEQFF. The full variable domain, with the rest looked up from reference TRBV7-9 and TRBJ2-1, is DTGVSQNPRHKITKRGQNVTFRCDPISEHNRLYWYRQTLGQGPEFLTYFQNEAQLEKSRLLSDRFSAERPKGSFSTLEIQRTEQGDSAMYLCASSPPLAGAAYNEQFFGPGTRLTVL.

V and J are TRBV19 and TRBJ2-5; 13 nucleotides align to TRBD2. Germline CDR1 LNHDA, CDR2 SQIVND (reference sequence). CDR3 length equals 14 residues. The V gene end was trimmed by 6 bases and the J gene end by 5 bases; junction bases not matched to a gene: 3. Here the CDR3 DNA reads TGTGCCAGTAGCTGGACTAGCGGGAGTGAGACCCAGTACTTC. Protein sequence: CASSWTSGSETQYF. The full variable domain, its missing parts supplied by reference TRBV19 and TRBJ2-5, is DGGITQSPKYLFRKEGQNVTLSCEQNLNHDAMYWYRQDPGQGLRLIYYSQIVNDFQKGDIAEGYSVSREKKESFPLTVTSAQKNPTAFYLCASSWTSGSETQYFGPGTRLLVL.